Sequencing of this TCR beta chain was carried out in a study of CD8 T cells in ankylosing spondylitis (dated by TCRdb to about 2017). Notes on the research overall: The study profiled T cell receptor beta repertoires in healthy donors and ankylosing spondylitis patients to find disease-linked TCR variants. The whole study cohort included roughly 110 healthy donors and over 20 ankylosing spondylitis patients. Samples of peripheral blood were taken, and for ankylosing spondylitis patients, synovial fluid was collected as well. Overall results and qualifications from the work: Blood from ankylosing spondylitis patients appeared to be characterized by a TCR beta motif made up of seven or eight highly homologous amino acid variants. In peripheral blood, the disease-linked clones were found at relatively low frequencies and had a CD8+ phenotype. Some TCR beta motif variants had previously been reported in synovial fluid and blood of reactive arthritis patients, which suggested common disease-initiation mechanisms. Significant enrichment of the disease-linked clones was reported in matched synovial fluid samples from ankylosing spondylitis patients.

Sequencing took place on an Illumina HiSeq 2500. TCR beta libraries were prepared by quantitative 5'-RACE with molecular barcodes. Processing in the source paper ran as follows. A new computational method based on a probabilistic model of VDJ rearrangement was used to identify disease-linked TCR variants. TCRdb trimmed public reads at Q25 via fastp, called clones via MiXCR and kept in-frame beta chains. Here each entry gathers all rows of one CDR3 protein and keeps the most common genes and DNA. The V and J calls reflect TCRdb's pipeline rather than the authors' work. The sample table holds roughly 700,000 distinct CDR3 sequences, of which roughly 19% were seen once. Clones ranked in the top ten supply 15% to 20% of the sample. On this clonotype itself: Its recognized antigen is unknown. It has no much larger one-base neighbor in the sample; base qualities were not kept.

The sample taken for sequencing was blood, either unsorted or a sorted T cell fraction (not recorded which). This clonotype was sampled from a male donor with ankylosing spondylitis.

The nucleotide sequence reads as follows: TGTGCCAGCAGATTTAGCGGTACCACAGATACGCAGTATTTT. Protein translation: CASRFSGTTDTQYF. The chain links TRBV12-3 or TRBV12-4 with TRBJ2-3; the best D guess is TRBD2, with 6 bases matching. Trimming costs V 6 bases and J 2 bases, and their ends lie 12 bases apart. The CDR3 starts with the cysteine, ends with the phenylalanine, and has 14 residues. Left in the record is the CDR3 DNA by itself, 42 bases read in frame from the first base.